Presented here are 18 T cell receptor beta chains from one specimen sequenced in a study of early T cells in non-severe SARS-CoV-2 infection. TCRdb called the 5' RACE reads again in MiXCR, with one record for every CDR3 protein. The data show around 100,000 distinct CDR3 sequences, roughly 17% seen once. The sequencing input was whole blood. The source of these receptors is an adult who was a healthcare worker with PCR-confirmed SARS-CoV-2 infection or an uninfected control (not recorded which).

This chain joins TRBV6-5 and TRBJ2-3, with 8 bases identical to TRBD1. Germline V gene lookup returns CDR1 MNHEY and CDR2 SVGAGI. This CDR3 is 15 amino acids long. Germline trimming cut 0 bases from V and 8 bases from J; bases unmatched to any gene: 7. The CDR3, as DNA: TGTGCCAGCAGTTACTCGGGGACAGGCCAGAGTACGCAGTATTTT. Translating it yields CASSYSGTGQSTQYF.

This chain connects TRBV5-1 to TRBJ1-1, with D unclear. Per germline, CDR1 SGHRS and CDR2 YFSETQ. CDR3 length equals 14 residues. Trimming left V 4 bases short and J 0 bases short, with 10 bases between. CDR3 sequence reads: CASSPRALNTEAFF. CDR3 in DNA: TGCGCCAGCAGCCCTCGGGCCCTGAACACTGAAGCTTTCTTT. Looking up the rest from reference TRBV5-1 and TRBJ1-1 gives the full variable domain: KAGVTQTPRYLIKTRGQQVTLSCSPISGHRSVSWYQQTPGQGLQFLFEYFSETQRNKGNFPGRFSGRQFSNSRSEMNVSTLELGDSALYLCASSPRALNTEAFFGQGTRLTVV.

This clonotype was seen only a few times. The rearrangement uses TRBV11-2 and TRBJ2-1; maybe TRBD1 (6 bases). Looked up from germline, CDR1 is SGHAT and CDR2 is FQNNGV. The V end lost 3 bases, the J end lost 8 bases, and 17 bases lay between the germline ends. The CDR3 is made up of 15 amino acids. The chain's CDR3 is CASSFGQGFVDEQFF. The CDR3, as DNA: TGTGCCAGCAGCTTCGGGCAGGGGTTTGTCGATGAGCAGTTCTTC.

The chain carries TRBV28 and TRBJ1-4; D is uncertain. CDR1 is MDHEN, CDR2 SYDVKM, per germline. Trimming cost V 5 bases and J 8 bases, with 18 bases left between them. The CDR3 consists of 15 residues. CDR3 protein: CASSLRRVKGEKLFF. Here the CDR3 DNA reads TGTGCCAGCAGTCTCCGACGCGTGAAGGGAGAAAAACTGTTTTTT.

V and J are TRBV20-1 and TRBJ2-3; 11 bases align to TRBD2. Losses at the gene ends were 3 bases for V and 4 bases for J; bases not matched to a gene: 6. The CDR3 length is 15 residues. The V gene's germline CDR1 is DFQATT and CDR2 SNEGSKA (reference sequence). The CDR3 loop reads CSARNGLAGPDTQYF. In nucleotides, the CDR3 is TGCAGTGCTAGGAACGGACTAGCGGGCCCAGATACGCAGTATTTT.

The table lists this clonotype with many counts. Here the CDR3 DNA reads TGTGCCAGCAGCTCCACAGGGCTCAATGAGCAGTTCTTC. Translated, it gives CASSSTGLNEQFF. The chain is built from TRBV11-3 and TRBJ2-1; tentative D call: TRBD1 (6 bases). This CDR3 contains 13 residues. The V gene lost 4 bases and the J gene lost 6 bases, with 10 bases spanning the gap. Germline V gives CDR1 SGHNT, CDR2 YENEEA.

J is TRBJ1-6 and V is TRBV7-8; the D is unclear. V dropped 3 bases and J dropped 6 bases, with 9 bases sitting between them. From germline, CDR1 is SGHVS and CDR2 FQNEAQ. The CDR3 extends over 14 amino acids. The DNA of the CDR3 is TGTGCCAGCAGCTTTATAAGGGCTAATTCACCCCTCCACTTT. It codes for CASSFIRANSPLHF.

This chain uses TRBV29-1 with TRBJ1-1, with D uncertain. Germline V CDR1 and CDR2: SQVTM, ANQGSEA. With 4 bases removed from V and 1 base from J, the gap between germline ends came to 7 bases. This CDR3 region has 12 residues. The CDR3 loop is CSVVAENTEAFF. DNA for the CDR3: TGCAGCGTTGTTGCCGAGAACACTGAAGCTTTCTTT.

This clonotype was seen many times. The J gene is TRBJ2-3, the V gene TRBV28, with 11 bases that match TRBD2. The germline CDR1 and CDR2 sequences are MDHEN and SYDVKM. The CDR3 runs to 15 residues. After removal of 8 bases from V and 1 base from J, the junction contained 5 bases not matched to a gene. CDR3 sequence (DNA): TGTGCCAGCCGACTAGCGGGGACCCGCACAGATACGCAGTATTTT. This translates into CASRLAGTRTDTQYF.

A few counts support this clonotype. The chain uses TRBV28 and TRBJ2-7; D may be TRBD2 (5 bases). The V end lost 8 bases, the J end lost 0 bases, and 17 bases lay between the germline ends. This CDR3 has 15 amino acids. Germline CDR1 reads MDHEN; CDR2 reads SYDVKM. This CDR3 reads CASHRPKDFSYEQYF. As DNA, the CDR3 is TGTGCCAGCCATCGTCCAAAGGACTTCTCCTACGAGCAGTACTTC.

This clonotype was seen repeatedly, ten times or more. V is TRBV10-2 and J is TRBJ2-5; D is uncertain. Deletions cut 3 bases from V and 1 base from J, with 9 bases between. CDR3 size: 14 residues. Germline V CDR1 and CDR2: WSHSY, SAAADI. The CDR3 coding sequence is TGCGCCAGCAGTGACCGGACGGCCCAAGAGACCCAGTACTTC. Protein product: CASSDRTAQETQYF.

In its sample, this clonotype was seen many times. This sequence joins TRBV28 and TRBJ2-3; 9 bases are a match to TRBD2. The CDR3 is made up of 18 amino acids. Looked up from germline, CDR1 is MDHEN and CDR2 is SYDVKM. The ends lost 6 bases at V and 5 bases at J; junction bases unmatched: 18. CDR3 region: CASRLFRNLAGVKDTQYF. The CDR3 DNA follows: TGTGCCAGCAGGCTTTTTAGGAATTTAGCGGGAGTGAAAGATACGCAGTATTTT.

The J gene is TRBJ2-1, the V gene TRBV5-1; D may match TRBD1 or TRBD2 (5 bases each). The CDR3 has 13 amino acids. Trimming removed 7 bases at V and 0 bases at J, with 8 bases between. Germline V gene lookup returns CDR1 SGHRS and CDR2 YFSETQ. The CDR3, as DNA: TGCGCCAGCCAGGGACCCTCCTACAATGAGCAGTTCTTC. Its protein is CASQGPSYNEQFF.

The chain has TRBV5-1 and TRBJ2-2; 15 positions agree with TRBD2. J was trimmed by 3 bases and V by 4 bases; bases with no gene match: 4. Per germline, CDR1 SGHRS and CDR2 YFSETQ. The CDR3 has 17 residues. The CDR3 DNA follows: TGCGCCAGCAGCCCCGGGACTAGCGGGAGGTACACCGGGGAGCTGTTTTTT. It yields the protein CASSPGTSGRYTGELFF.

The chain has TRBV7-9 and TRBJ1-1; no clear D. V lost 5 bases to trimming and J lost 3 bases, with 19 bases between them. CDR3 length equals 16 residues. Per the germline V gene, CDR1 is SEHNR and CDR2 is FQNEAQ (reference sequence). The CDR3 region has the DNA TGTGCCAGCAGCCCAAGGGAGGAGTTGGGCCACACTGAAGCTTTCTTT. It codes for CASSPREELGHTEAFF.

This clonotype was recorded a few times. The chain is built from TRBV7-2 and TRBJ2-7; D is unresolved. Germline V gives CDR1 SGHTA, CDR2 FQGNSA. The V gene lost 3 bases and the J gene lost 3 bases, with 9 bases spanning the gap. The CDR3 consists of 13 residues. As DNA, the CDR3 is TGTGCCAGCAGCTTTCCAGCTGTCTACGAGCAGTACTTC. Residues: CASSFPAVYEQYF.

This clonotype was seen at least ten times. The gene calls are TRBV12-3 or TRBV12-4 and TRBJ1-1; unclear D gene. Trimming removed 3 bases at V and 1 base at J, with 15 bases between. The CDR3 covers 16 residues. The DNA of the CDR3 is TGTGCCAGCAGTTTTCGTTTCGGCAGGTCGAACACTGAAGCTTTCTTT. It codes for CASSFRFGRSNTEAFF.

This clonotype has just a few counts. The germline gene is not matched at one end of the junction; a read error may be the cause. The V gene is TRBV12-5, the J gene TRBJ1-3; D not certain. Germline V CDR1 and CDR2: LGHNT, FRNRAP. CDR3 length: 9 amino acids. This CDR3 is CASGLLCKF. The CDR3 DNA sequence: TGTGCTAGTGGTTTGTTGTGCAAGTTT.